This entry is about one TCR beta chain. The data stem from a study of T cells in Graves' hyperthyroidism and ophthalmopathy. Across the whole study: Initial diagnosis, before any treatment, was when peripheral blood was collected.

Disease duration was under 3 months in the ophthalmopathy patients, who also had a Clinical Activity Score of at least 3 and a NOSPECS grade of at least 4. Patients with uncontrolled infections, other autoimmune diseases, pregnancy or lactation were excluded. This CDR3 is built from 16 residues. Trimming at V came to 5 bases and at J to 7 bases, leaving 8 bases not matched to a gene. In germline, CDR1 is KGHSH, CDR2 LQKENI. It was RNA transcripts that yielded the amplified TCR beta CDR3 regions. HTBI primers were used for first-round RT-PCR of the TCR CDR3. TCRdb itself ran the multiplex PCR reads through MiXCR, one entry per CDR3 protein. Of 500,000 to 800,000 distinct CDR3 sequences listed, around 15% are singletons.

Sequencing used blood. This rearrangement joins TRBV18 to TRBJ2-1; 13 bases map to TRBD2. The TCR was taken from a woman aged 45-65 years with Graves' ophthalmopathy. The CDR3 DNA reads TGTGCCAGCTCAAGGGGACTAGCGGGACTCAGAAATGAGCAGTTCTTC. This codes for CASSRGLAGLRNEQFF.